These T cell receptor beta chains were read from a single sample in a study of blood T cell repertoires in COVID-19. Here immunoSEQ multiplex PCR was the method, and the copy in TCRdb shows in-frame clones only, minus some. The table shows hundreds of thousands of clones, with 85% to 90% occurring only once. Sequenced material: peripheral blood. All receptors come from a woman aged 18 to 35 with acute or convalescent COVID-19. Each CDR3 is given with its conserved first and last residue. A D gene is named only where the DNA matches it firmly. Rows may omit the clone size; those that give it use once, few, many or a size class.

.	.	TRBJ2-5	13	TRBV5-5	CASSGAGRETQYF	TGTGCCAGCAGCGGGGCGGGGCGAGAGACCCAGTACTTC
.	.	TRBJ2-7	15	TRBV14	CASSQDYGSGGEQYF	TGTGCCAGCAGCCAAGATTACGGGTCCGGGGGTGAGCAGTACTTC
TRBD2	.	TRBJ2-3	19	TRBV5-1	CASSWSTSGGPTSTDTQYF	TGCGCCAGCAGCTGGTCGACTAGCGGGGGACCAACTAGCACAGATACGCAGTATTTT
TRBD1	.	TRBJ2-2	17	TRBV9	CASSPEGGTGVTGELFF	TGTGCCAGCAGCCCCGAGGGGGGGACAGGGGTCACCGGGGAGCTGTTTTTT
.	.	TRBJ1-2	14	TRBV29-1	CSVELRGANYGYTF	TGCAGCGTTGAATTGCGTGGGGCAAACTATGGCTACACCTTC
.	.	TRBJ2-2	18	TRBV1	CTSSQETRRTGGTGELFF	TGCACCAGCAGCCAAGAGACGCGGCGGACAGGGGGGACCGGGGAGCTGTTTTTT
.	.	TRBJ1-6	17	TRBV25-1	CASSESTVISQDSPLHF	TGTGCCAGCAGTGAATCTACAGTTATATCCCAGGATTCACCCCTCCACTTT
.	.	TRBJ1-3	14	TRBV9	CASNPGSSGNTIYF	TGTGCCAGCAATCCCGGGAGCTCTGGAAACACCATATATTTT
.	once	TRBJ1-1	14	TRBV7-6	CASSYPPGNTEAFF	TGTGCCAGCAGCTATCCCCCGGGGAACACTGAAGCTTTCTTT
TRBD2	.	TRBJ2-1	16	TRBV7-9	CASPRRAGGPYNEQFF	TGTGCCAGCCCAAGGAGAGCGGGGGGGCCCTACAATGAGCAGTTCTTC
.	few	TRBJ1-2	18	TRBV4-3	CASSQDYRNRAYRLGYTF	TGCGCCAGCAGCCAAGATTATCGTAACAGGGCCTACCGCCTGGGCTACACCTTC
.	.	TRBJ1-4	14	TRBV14	CASSQGGSNEKLFF	TGTGCCAGCAGCCAGGGGGGGTCTAATGAAAAACTGTTTTTT
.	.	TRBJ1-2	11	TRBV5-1	CASSGAYGYTF	TGCGCCAGCAGCGGGGCATATGGCTACACCTTC
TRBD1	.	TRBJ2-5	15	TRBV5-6	CASGWGDRAQETQYF	TGTGCCAGCGGCTGGGGAGACAGGGCCCAAGAGACCCAGTACTTC
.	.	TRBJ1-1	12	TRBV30	CAWSSGNTEAFF	TGTGCCTGGAGTTCAGGGAACACTGAAGCTTTCTTT
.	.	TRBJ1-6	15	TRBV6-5	CASTPGGNYNSPLHF	TGTGCCAGCACCCCGGGAGGGAACTATAATTCACCCCTCCACTTT
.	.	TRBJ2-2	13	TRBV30	CAWSVRGPGELFF	TGTGCCTGGAGTGTAAGAGGGCCCGGGGAGCTGTTTTTT
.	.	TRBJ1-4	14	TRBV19	CASKPHLVSEKLFF	TGTGCCAGTAAACCCCACCTAGTCAGCGAAAAACTGTTTTTT
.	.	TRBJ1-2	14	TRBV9	CASSVENRDGGYTF	TGTGCCAGCAGCGTGGAGAACAGGGACGGTGGCTACACCTTC
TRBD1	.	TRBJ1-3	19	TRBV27	CASSAYHPGQGFVGNTIYF	TGTGCCAGCAGCGCCTACCACCCGGGACAGGGGTTTGTTGGAAACACCATATATTTT
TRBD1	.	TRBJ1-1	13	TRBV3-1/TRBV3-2	CASSNRGNTEAFF	TGTGCCAGCAGCAACAGGGGTAACACTGAAGCTTTCTTT
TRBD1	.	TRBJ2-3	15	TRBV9	CASSVEGAGTDTQYF	TGTGCCAGCAGCGTTGAGGGGGCGGGCACAGATACGCAGTATTTT
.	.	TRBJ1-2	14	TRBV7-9	CASSTTPDYYGYTF	TGTGCCAGCAGCACAACGCCAGACTACTATGGCTACACCTTC
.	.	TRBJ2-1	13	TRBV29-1	CSVHYRDYNEQFF	TGCAGCGTTCACTACCGGGACTACAATGAGCAGTTCTTC
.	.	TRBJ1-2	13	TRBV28	CASRETLFYGYTF	TGTGCCAGCCGAGAGACACTTTTCTATGGCTACACCTTC
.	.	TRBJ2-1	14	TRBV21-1	CASSKKFGGVEQFF	TGTGCCAGCAGCAAAAAGTTTGGGGGGGTTGAGCAGTTCTTC
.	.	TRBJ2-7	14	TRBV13	CASSLGLRGVEQYF	TGTGCCAGCAGCTTAGGCTTGCGGGGAGTCGAGCAGTACTTC
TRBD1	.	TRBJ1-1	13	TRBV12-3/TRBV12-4	CASSPETGAEAFF	TGTGCCAGCAGTCCTGAGACAGGGGCTGAAGCTTTCTTT
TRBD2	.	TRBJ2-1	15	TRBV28	CASSELLAGYNEQFF	TGTGCCAGCAGTGAACTCCTAGCGGGGTACAATGAGCAGTTCTTC
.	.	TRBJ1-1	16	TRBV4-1	CASSQVSGGSKTEAFF	TGCGCCAGCAGCCAAGTCTCTGGAGGGAGTAAGACTGAAGCTTTCTTT
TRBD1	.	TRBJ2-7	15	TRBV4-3	CASSPETGPSYEQYF	TGCGCCAGCAGCCCGGAGACAGGGCCGTCCTACGAGCAGTACTTC
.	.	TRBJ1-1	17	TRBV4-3	CASSQDDRNPRTTEAFF	TGCGCCAGCAGCCAAGACGACAGGAACCCCCGAACAACTGAAGCTTTCTTT
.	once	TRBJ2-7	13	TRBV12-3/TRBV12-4	CASSAGSEGEQYF	TGTGCCAGCTCGGCGGGGTCGGAAGGCGAGCAGTACTTC
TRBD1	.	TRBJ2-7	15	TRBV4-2	CASSPGTGGMYEQYF	TGTGCCAGCAGCCCAGGAACAGGGGGCATGTACGAGCAGTACTTC
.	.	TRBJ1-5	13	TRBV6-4	CASSTRENQPQHF	TGTGCCAGCAGTACCCGGGAGAATCAGCCCCAGCATTTT
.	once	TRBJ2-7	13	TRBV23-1	CASIMQLAYEQYF	TGCGCCAGTATCATGCAACTGGCCTACGAGCAGTACTTC
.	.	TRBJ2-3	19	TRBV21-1	CASSKVFRDTRLDPDTQYF	TGTGCCAGCAGCAAAGTATTTCGGGACACCCGTCTTGATCCAGATACGCAGTATTTT
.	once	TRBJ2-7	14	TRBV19	CASSIQGGSYEQYF	TGTGCCAGTAGTATACAGGGTGGGTCCTACGAGCAGTACTTC
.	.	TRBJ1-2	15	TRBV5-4	CASSFDTGLNYGYTF	TGTGCCAGCAGCTTTGATACAGGGTTAAACTATGGCTACACCTTC
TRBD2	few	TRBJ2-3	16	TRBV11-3	CASSSGLAGGEDTQYF	TGTGCCAGCAGCTCGGGACTAGCGGGGGGGGAAGATACGCAGTATTTT
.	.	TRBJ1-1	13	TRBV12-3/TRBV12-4	CASSFGEGTEAFF	TGTGCCAGCAGTTTTGGGGAGGGGACTGAAGCTTTCTTT
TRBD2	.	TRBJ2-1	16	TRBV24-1	CATSEPSGGVTDEQFF	TGTGCCACCAGTGAGCCTAGCGGGGGGGTCACGGATGAGCAGTTCTTC
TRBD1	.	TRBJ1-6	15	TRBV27	CASSFGTGRGSPLHF	TGTGCCAGCAGTTTCGGGACAGGGAGAGGGTCACCCCTCCACTTT
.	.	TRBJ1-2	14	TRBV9	CASSVVPGDYGYTF	TGTGCCAGCAGCGTAGTTCCAGGGGACTATGGCTACACCTTC
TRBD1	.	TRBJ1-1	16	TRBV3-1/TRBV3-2	CASSRRDRGPNTEAFF	TGTGCCAGCAGCCGCCGGGACAGGGGACCAAACACTGAAGCTTTCTTT
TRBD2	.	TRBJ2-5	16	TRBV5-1	CASSLARAGPRETQYF	TGCGCCAGCAGCTTGGCCCGAGCGGGGCCTCGGGAGACCCAGTACTTC
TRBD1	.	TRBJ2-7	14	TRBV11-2	CASSSGQAPIRQYF	TGTGCCAGCAGCTCAGGACAGGCTCCGATTAGACAGTACTTC
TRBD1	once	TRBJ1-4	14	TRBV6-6	CASRLDRGSEKLFF	TGTGCCAGCAGGCTTGACAGGGGGAGTGAAAAACTGTTTTTT
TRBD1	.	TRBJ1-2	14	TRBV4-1	CASSHTGGGNGYTF	TGCGCCAGCAGCCACACAGGGGGCGGGAATGGCTACACCTTC
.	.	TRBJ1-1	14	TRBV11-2	CASSLVSGYGEAFF	TGTGCCAGCAGCTTAGTATCAGGGTACGGTGAAGCTTTCTTT
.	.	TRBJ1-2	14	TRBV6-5	CASSYSETGRGYTF	TGTGCCAGCAGTTACTCGGAGACAGGCAGAGGCTACACCTTC
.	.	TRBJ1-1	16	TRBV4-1	CASSQDFRTANTEAFF	TGCGCCAGCAGCCAAGATTTCAGGACAGCGAACACTGAAGCTTTCTTT
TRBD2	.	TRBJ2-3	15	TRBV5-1	CASSLYSGGTDTQYF	TGCGCCAGCAGCTTGTATAGCGGGGGCACAGATACGCAGTATTTT
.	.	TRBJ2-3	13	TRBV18	CASSHPGNPSQYF	TGTGCCAGCTCACACCCAGGCAATCCATCGCAGTATTTT
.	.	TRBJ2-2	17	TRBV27	CASSGGLGGVNTGELFF	TGTGCCAGCAGTGGTGGCCTAGGCGGGGTGAACACCGGGGAGCTGTTTTTT